The 24 T cell receptor beta chains below all came from one sample that was sequenced in a study of T cells in Graves' hyperthyroidism and ophthalmopathy (dated 2019 in TCRdb). Library creation used multiplex PCR. TCRdb lists the instrument as Illumina HiSeq 2000. The TCR beta CDR3 regions were amplified from RNA transcripts. The first round of RT-PCR for the TCR CDR3 was performed with the HTBI primer set and the Qiagen OneStep RT-PCR kit. TCRdb reworked the public reads: Q25 trimming with fastp, MiXCR clone assembly, productive beta chains retained. Duplicate CDR3 protein sequences are folded into a single record with the most common DNA and genes. The sample table lists a few hundred thousand distinct CDR3 sequences, approximately 12% of them with a count of one. The top ten clonotypes cover less than 25% of the sample. The sequenced material came from blood. The origin of the receptors is a man aged 30-40 years with Graves' hyperthyroidism that later progressed to Graves' ophthalmopathy.

This clonotype was seen repeatedly, ten times or more. The rearrangement joins TRBV2 to TRBJ2-2; possibly TRBD2 for D (7 bases). Germline lookup yields CDR1 SNHLY and CDR2 FYNNEI. V gave up 8 bases and J gave up 3 bases, with 16 bases separating them. The CDR3 sequence is 15 residues long. The CDR3 spells CASGKRGADTGELFF. The CDR3 nucleotides are TGTGCCAGCGGGAAACGGGGGGCGGACACCGGGGAGCTGTTTTTT. The entire variable domain, with the rest obtained from reference TRBV2 and TRBJ2-2, is as follows: EPEVTQTPSHQVTQMGQEVILRCVPISNHLYFYWYRQILGQKVEFLVSFYNNEISEKSEIFDDQFSVERPDGSNFTLKIRSTKLEDSAMYFCASGKRGADTGELFFGEGSRLTVL.

This clonotype was recorded many times. V gene TRBV11-2 combines with J gene TRBJ1-2; D might be TRBD1 (5 bases). The CDR3 is 14 amino acids. Germline CDR1 SGHAT, CDR2 FQNNGV. Between the trimmed V and J ends, which lost 5 bases and 0 bases, there was a span of 10 bases. The CDR3 DNA follows: TGTGCCAGCAGCCCTTGGACATCTAACTATGGCTACACCTTC. It translates to CASSPWTSNYGYTF.

To note about this clonotype: Germline and junction disagree at one end, which may indicate a read error. The rearrangement joins TRBV19 to TRBJ2-7; 10 nucleotides agree with TRBD1. The CDR3 is 15 residues long. Germline V CDR1 and CDR2: LNHDA, SQIVND (reference sequence). The CDR3 DNA reads as TGTGCCAGTAGGATAGTGGGGACAGGGGTCGACGAGCAGTACTTC. Translation gives CASRIVGTGVDEQYF. Supplemented by reference TRBV19 and TRBJ2-7, the full variable domain reads DGGITQSPKYLFRKEGQNVTLSCEQNLNHDAMYWYRQDPGQGLRLIYYSQIVNDFQKGDIAEGYSVSREKKESFPLTVTSAQKNPTAFYLCASRIVGTGVDEQYFGPGTRLTVT.

This clonotype was observed many times. The chain couples TRBV7-9 to TRBJ2-1; tentative D call: TRBD1 (6 bases). Germline values: CDR1 SEHNR, CDR2 FQNEAQ (reference sequence). This CDR3 is built from 15 residues. V was trimmed by 5 bases and J by 3 bases, leaving 14 bases between them. The CDR3 bases are TGTGCCAGCAGCAAGACAGGAATGAACTACAATGAGCAGTTCTTC. Translating it yields CASSKTGMNYNEQFF.

This clonotype was recorded at least ten times. The chain joins TRBV18 to TRBJ1-2, with D unresolved. Germline lookup yields CDR1 KGHSH and CDR2 LQKENI. The CDR3 is 13 residues long. The V and J ends lost 3 bases and 7 bases respectively, with 12 bases between them. The CDR3 sequence is CASSPERAGGYTF. CDR3 in DNA: TGTGCCAGCTCACCGGAAAGGGCGGGTGGCTACACCTTC.

As to this clonotype: A much larger clone lies a single base off, so this may be a read error. The rearrangement links TRBV11-3 to TRBJ2-1; TRBD2 matches at 10 bases. The J call may be mistaken, given a closer DNA end match to TRBJ2-7. In germline, CDR1 is SGHNT, CDR2 YENEEA. The CDR3 covers 15 residues. The DNA of the CDR3 is TGTGCCAGCAGCTTAGAAGCGGGGGGGCTCAATGAGCAGTACTTC. Its protein is CASSLEAGGLNEQYF.

This clonotype was seen at least ten times. The chain uses TRBV7-2 and TRBJ2-7; D is unclear. This CDR3 has 15 amino acids. CDR1 SGHTA and CDR2 FQGNSA come from the germline V gene. V gave up 3 bases and J gave up 2 bases, with 14 bases separating them. This CDR3 is CASSLTPNRAYEQYF. The DNA of the CDR3 is TGTGCCAGCAGCTTGACCCCGAACCGGGCCTACGAGCAGTACTTC.

This clonotype was seen many times. V gene TRBV12-3 or TRBV12-4 combines with J gene TRBJ2-1, with no clear D. V lost 3 bases and J 10 bases, leaving 7 bases between the germline ends. This CDR3 region has 11 residues. CDR3 in amino acids: CASSFKREQFF. CDR3 nucleotides: TGTGCCAGCAGTTTTAAAAGAGAGCAGTTCTTC.

This clonotype was counted only a few times. The J gene is TRBJ2-2, the V gene TRBV27, with TRBD1 identical over 11 bases. The CDR3 totals 16 residues. The germline V gene encodes CDR1 MNHEY and CDR2 SMNVEV (reference sequence). J was trimmed by 6 bases and V by 5 bases; bases with no gene match: 8. CDR3 sequence (DNA): TGTGCCAGCAGTAACCTCCGGACAGGGGGCTCCGGGGAGCTGTTTTTT. This translates into CASSNLRTGGSGELFF.

V is TRBV29-1 and J is TRBJ2-5; perhaps TRBD2 as D (7 bases). CDR1 SQVTM and CDR2 ANQGSEA come from the germline V gene. Between the trimmed V and J ends, which lost 3 bases and 5 bases, there was a span of 16 bases. The CDR3 totals 14 residues. CDR3 in amino acids: CSVDRGGAGETQYF. The CDR3 DNA sequence: TGCAGCGTTGATAGGGGGGGGGCTGGTGAGACCCAGTACTTC.

The chain is built from TRBV2 and TRBJ1-4, with 7 bases that match TRBD1. The ends lost 2 bases at V and 4 bases at J; junction bases unmatched: 4. This CDR3 is 15 amino acids long. Germline V gene lookup returns CDR1 SNHLY and CDR2 FYNNEI. The CDR3 spells CASSERGQNNEKLFF. The DNA for the CDR3 is TGTGCCAGCAGTGAAAGGGGACAGAATAATGAAAAACTGTTTTTT.

The rearrangement joins TRBV4-1 to TRBJ1-1; D remains unclear. V gave up 2 bases and J gave up 6 bases, with 13 bases separating them. CDR1 MGHRA and CDR2 YSYEKL come from the germline V gene. The CDR3 is made up of 14 amino acids. For the CDR3, the DNA is TGCGCCAGCAGCCAAAACCTAATTGGGGCTGAAGCTTTCTTT. Encoded protein: CASSQNLIGAEAFF.

This clonotype was observed a few times. CDR3 bases: TGTGCCAGCAGCCTATCCGGGACGGAAAGTGAAGCTTTCTTT. This translates into CASSLSGTESEAFF. The J gene is TRBJ1-1, the V gene TRBV7-3; D possibly corresponds to TRBD1 (5 bases). Germline V gives CDR1 SGHTA, CDR2 FQGTGA. This CDR3 contains 14 residues. The V and J ends lost 5 bases and 7 bases respectively, with 17 bases between them.

Ten or more counts support this clonotype. The chain joins TRBV20-1 to TRBJ1-2; D gene uncertain. The germline V gene has CDR1 DFQATT and CDR2 SNEGSKA (reference sequence). Trimming cost V 0 bases and J 6 bases, with 11 bases left between them. CDR3 length equals 13 residues. This chain's CDR3 is CSARDLSSHGYTF. Here the CDR3 DNA reads TGCAGTGCTAGAGATCTTAGTAGTCATGGCTACACCTTC.

This clonotype was picked up many times. Here the CDR3 reads CASSQVEKLFF. The CDR3 DNA reads TGTGCCAGCAGCCAAGTCGAAAAACTGTTTTTT. The J gene is TRBJ1-4, the V gene TRBV3-1; unclear D gene. CDR3 size: 11 residues. Trimming cost V 1 base and J 8 bases, with 2 bases left between them. From germline, CDR1 is LGHDT and CDR2 YNNKEL (reference sequence). Full variable domain (outside the CDR3, taken from reference TRBV3-1 and TRBJ1-4): DTAVSQTPKYLVTQMGNDKSIKCEQNLGHDTMYWYKQDSKKFLKIMFSYNNKELIINETVPNRFSPKSPDKAHLNLHINSLELGDSAVYFCASSQVEKLFFGSGTQLSVL.

As DNA, the CDR3 is TGCGCCAGCAGCCAAGGACTAGCGGGGGGTCGATTCCAAGAGACCCAGTACTTC. Encoded protein: CASSQGLAGGRFQETQYF. This sequence joins TRBV5-1 and TRBJ2-5; 14 positions match TRBD2. The V gene end was trimmed by 4 bases and the J gene end by 1 base; junction bases not matched to a gene: 9. There are 18 residues in the CDR3. CDR1 is SGHRS and CDR2 is YFSETQ in the germline V gene.

Regarding this clonotype: This may come from a read error, since a much larger clone is one base off. This sequence joins TRBV27 and TRBJ1-2; no definite D call. The germline V gene has CDR1 MNHEY and CDR2 SMNVEV (reference sequence). The CDR3 totals 15 residues. V was pared by 8 bases and J by 4 bases, with 20 bases between. The CDR3: CASGPDETAIYGYTF. The CDR3 coding sequence is TGTGCCAGCGGTCCCGACGAGACGGCTATCTATGGCTACACCTTC.

The V and J genes are TRBV7-9 and TRBJ2-1, with D tentatively TRBD1 (6 bases). The CDR3 is 16 amino acids. CDR1 is SEHNR, CDR2 FQNEAQ, per germline (reference sequence). V was shortened by 1 base and J by 4 bases, with 14 bases between the two germline ends. The CDR3: CASSLDEGTTYNEQFF. DNA for the CDR3: TGTGCCAGCAGCTTAGATGAGGGGACAACTTACAATGAGCAGTTCTTC.

About this clonotype itself: This may stem from a read error, because a much larger clone lies one nucleotide away. The CDR3 here is CASTTGNTEAVF. DNA for the CDR3: TGTGCCAGCACCACGGGGAACACTGAAGCTGTCTTT. This chain joins TRBV12-3 or TRBV12-4 and TRBJ1-1; no definite D call. The CDR3 totals 12 residues.

The chain joins TRBV6-1 to TRBJ2-3; no clear D. This CDR3 is 15 amino acids long. V was cut by 3 bases and J by 6 bases, with 16 bases left in between. The germline V gene encodes CDR1 MNHNS and CDR2 SASEGT. The CDR3 DNA sequence: TGTGCCAGCAGTGACCCTGGAGTAGTTGTGGATACGCAGTATTTT. This encodes CASSDPGVVVDTQYF.

There are a few counts of this clonotype. The chain is built from TRBV24-1 and TRBJ1-6; D not certain. Germline CDR1 is KGHDR and CDR2 is SFDVKD. The CDR3 has 15 residues. The V end was cut by 2 bases, the J end by 8 bases, with 12 bases between. The CDR3 is CATSDSTSRDSPLHF. CDR3 nucleotide sequence: TGTGCCACCAGTGATTCGACTTCTCGGGATTCACCCCTCCACTTT.

This clonotype was counted at least ten times. The rearrangement uses TRBV2 and TRBJ2-5, with D perhaps TRBD1 (6 bases). CDR1 and CDR2 from the germline V gene are SNHLY and FYNNEI. CDR3 length equals 14 residues. V shed 4 bases and J shed 3 bases, with 12 bases lying between them. The CDR3 DNA follows: TGTGCCAGCAGTGTGGCAGGGGCGGAAGAGACCCAGTACTTC. Its protein product is CASSVAGAEETQYF.

The rearrangement joins TRBV20-1 to TRBJ2-7; D unclear. CDR3 size: 14 residues. Trimming cost V 6 bases and J 2 bases, with 17 bases left between them. Germline CDR1 and CDR2: DFQATT and SNEGSKA (reference sequence). CDR3 in DNA: TGCAGTGCCCTTCCTCGACAATCTCCCTACGAGCAGTACTTC. It encodes CSALPRQSPYEQYF.

This clonotype was seen repeatedly, ten times or more. This chain connects TRBV4-1 to TRBJ2-2; D gene unclear. The CDR3 has 13 amino acids. The germline V and J ends were trimmed by 1 base and 4 bases, with 4 bases remaining between them. The germline V gene has CDR1 MGHRA and CDR2 YSYEKL. The CDR3 coding sequence is TGCGCCAGCAGCCAAGTGGGCACCGGGGAGCTGTTTTTT. Protein sequence: CASSQVGTGELFF.